This TCR beta chain was sequenced in a study of cytomegalovirus exposure and HLA in healthy donors. Overall study: Within an early data release were 85 million or so unique TCRs drawn from HLA-typed donors.

Germline V lookup: CDR1 SGHRS, CDR2 YFSETQ. V shed 4 bases, J shed 0 bases, and the junction held 4 bases outside the gene matches. CDR3 length: 15 amino acids. With respect to this clone: Antigen: not known.

The primer mix had 60 Vbeta and 13 Jbeta primers. Some clones are missing from TCRdb's copy, which holds only in-frame ones; the method was immunoSEQ multiplex PCR. This table holds 150,000 to 190,000 clones, around 74% found once. Findings and caveats of the study: Later genetic work tied a missense DCLRE1C variant to beta-chain V and J trimming.

All the people who gave samples were healthy bone marrow donors. Donors showed nominal health when sampled, although they likely had unrecorded immune exposures. The chain employs TRBV5-1 and TRBJ2-1; 7 positions match TRBD1. The sequence was obtained from a man younger than 35 in good health and CMV-seronegative. The sequenced sample was PBMCs. The DNA of the CDR3 is TGCGCCAGCAGCCCGGGACAGCTCTCCTACAATGAGCAGTTCTTC. Protein: CASSPGQLSYNEQFF.